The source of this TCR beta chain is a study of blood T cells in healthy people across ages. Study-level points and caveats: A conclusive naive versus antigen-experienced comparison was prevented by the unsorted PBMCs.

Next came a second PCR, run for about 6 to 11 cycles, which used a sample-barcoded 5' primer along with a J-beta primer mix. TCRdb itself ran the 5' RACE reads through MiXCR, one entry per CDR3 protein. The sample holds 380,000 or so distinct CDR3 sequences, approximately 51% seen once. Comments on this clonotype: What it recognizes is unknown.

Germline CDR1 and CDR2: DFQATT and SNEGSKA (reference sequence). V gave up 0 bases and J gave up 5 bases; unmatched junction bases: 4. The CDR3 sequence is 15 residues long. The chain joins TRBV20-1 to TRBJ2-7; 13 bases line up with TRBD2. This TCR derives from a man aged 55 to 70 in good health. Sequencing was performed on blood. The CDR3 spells CSARDGTSGTDEQYF. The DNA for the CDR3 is TGCAGTGCTAGAGATGGGACTAGCGGGACGGACGAGCAGTACTTC.